This is a list of T cell receptor beta chains from one sample in a study of cytomegalovirus exposure and HLA in healthy donors. Here immunoSEQ multiplex PCR was the method, and the copy in TCRdb shows in-frame clones only, minus some. This table holds fewer than 200,000 clones, 75% to 80% found once. Sequencing was performed on PBMCs. The receptors here all came from a female donor in good health and CMV-seronegative. Both conserved end residues are part of each CDR3. A D gene is named only where the DNA matches it firmly. Rows may omit the clone size; those that give it use once, few, many or a size class.

J gene: TRBJ2-7; D gene: TRBD1; V gene: TRBV28; clone size: few; CDR3 DNA: TGTGCCAGCAGTTCCACCTGGGGGGACAGGGTGGGCGAGCAGTACTTC; CDR3 protein: CASSSTWGDRVGEQYF
J gene: TRBJ2-5; D gene: TRBD2; V gene: TRBV7-8; clone size: -; CDR3 DNA: TGTGCCAGCAGCCTACTAGCGGCAACCGGGGAGACCCAGTACTTC; CDR3 protein: CASSLLAATGETQYF
J gene: TRBJ2-1; D gene: TRBD2; V gene: TRBV9; clone size: -; CDR3 DNA: TGTGCCAGCAGCCCGGGCCCGGGACTAGCGGGAGCCAATGAGCAGTTCTTC; CDR3 protein: CASSPGPGLAGANEQFF
J gene: TRBJ1-2; D gene: TRBD1; V gene: TRBV6-5; clone size: -; CDR3 DNA: TGTGCCAGCAGTAAAAGAGGGACAGGGTATGGCTACACCTTC; CDR3 protein: CASSKRGTGYGYTF
J gene: TRBJ2-7; D gene: -; V gene: TRBV9; clone size: once; CDR3 DNA: TGTGCCAGCAGCGCCCGAGTGGCGGGACCCTACGAGCAGTACTTC; CDR3 protein: CASSARVAGPYEQYF
J gene: TRBJ2-2; D gene: -; V gene: TRBV9; clone size: -; CDR3 DNA: TGTGCCAGCAGCGTAGCCGCGGCCACCGGGGAGCTGTTTTTT; CDR3 protein: CASSVAAATGELFF
J gene: TRBJ1-1; D gene: -; V gene: TRBV6-1; clone size: -; CDR3 DNA: TGTGCCAGCAGTGCTGGACAGAACACTGAAGCTTTCTTT; CDR3 protein: CASSAGQNTEAFF
J gene: TRBJ2-7; D gene: TRBD2; V gene: TRBV11-3; clone size: -; CDR3 DNA: TGTGCCAGCAGCCCCCTGGGGCGGGGGGACTACGAGCAGTACTTC; CDR3 protein: CASSPLGRGDYEQYF
J gene: TRBJ2-1; D gene: -; V gene: TRBV5-1; clone size: -; CDR3 DNA: TGCGCCAGCAGCGTTGCAACGGGGGGCGCCTACAATAAGCAGTTCTTC; CDR3 protein: CASSVATGGAYNKQFF
J gene: TRBJ2-6; D gene: TRBD1; V gene: TRBV9; clone size: -; CDR3 DNA: TGTGCCAGCAGCCCCCGGACAGGACGCTCTGGGGCCAACGTCCTGACTTTC; CDR3 protein: CASSPRTGRSGANVLTF
J gene: TRBJ1-2; D gene: TRBD1; V gene: TRBV5-1; clone size: -; CDR3 DNA: TGCGCCAGCAGCTTCAGTCCGGGACAGGACTATGGCTACACCTTC; CDR3 protein: CASSFSPGQDYGYTF
J gene: TRBJ2-5; D gene: TRBD2; V gene: TRBV4-3; clone size: -; CDR3 DNA: TGCGCCAGCAGCCAAGGAGCTAGCGGGAGGGCCAGGGAGACCCAGTACTTC; CDR3 protein: CASSQGASGRARETQYF
J gene: TRBJ2-3; D gene: TRBD1; V gene: TRBV28; clone size: -; CDR3 DNA: TGTGCCAGCAGTTTATTGTTTTCAGCGACAGGGCCCAAGGATACGCAGTATTTT; CDR3 protein: CASSLLFSATGPKDTQYF
J gene: TRBJ1-2; D gene: -; V gene: TRBV9; clone size: -; CDR3 DNA: TGTGCCAGCAGCGTAGTGTCAGGGACTAACTATGGCTACACCTTC; CDR3 protein: CASSVVSGTNYGYTF
J gene: TRBJ1-3; D gene: TRBD1; V gene: TRBV4-1; clone size: -; CDR3 DNA: TGCGCCAGCAGCCATAGACAGGGATTGGCTGGAAACACCATATATTTT; CDR3 protein: CASSHRQGLAGNTIYF